Each of the 32 T cell receptor beta chains below was sequenced from the same sample in a study of T cells after yellow fever vaccination. A single record per CDR3 protein comes from TCRdb applying MiXCR to the 5' RACE reads. Of 350,000 or so distinct CDR3 sequences in the sample, about 8.3% are singletons; the top ten hold approximately 16%. The specimen comprised PBMCs, sampled roughly 47 days after the first yellow fever vaccination. The receptors stem from a man aged 18 to 30 who received the YFV17D yellow fever vaccine.

There are a few counts of this clonotype. This rearrangement joins TRBV5-1 to TRBJ2-5, with 11 bases matching TRBD2. This CDR3 comprises 15 residues. Trimming took 4 bases from V and 3 from J; bases not matched to a gene: 5. Germline CDR1 and CDR2: SGHRS and YFSETQ. The CDR3 here is CASSRTLAGEETQYF. DNA of the CDR3: TGCGCCAGCAGCCGAACACTAGCGGGGGAAGAGACCCAGTACTTC.

The chain uses TRBV6-6 and TRBJ2-7, with D uncertain. V was pared by 5 bases and J by 3 bases, with 5 bases between. CDR1 is MNHNY, CDR2 SVGAGI, per germline (reference sequence). The CDR3 is made up of 11 amino acids. The CDR3 DNA reads TGTGCCAGCAGTCCTGACTACGAGCAGTACTTC. Amino acid sequence: CASSPDYEQYF.

This clonotype came up a few times. The rearrangement uses TRBV3-1 and TRBJ1-4, with 9 bases matching TRBD1. V trimming: 0 bases; J trimming: 6 bases; junction bases outside the gene matches: 5. This CDR3 region has 16 residues. From germline, CDR1 is LGHDT and CDR2 YNNKEL (reference sequence). The CDR3 DNA reads as TGTGCCAGCAGCCAAGATGGGACAGGGCGGGATGAAAAACTGTTTTTT. Translating it yields CASSQDGTGRDEKLFF.

The chain recombines TRBV12-3 or TRBV12-4 with TRBJ1-2; no definite D call. This CDR3 has 12 amino acids. V gave up 0 bases and J gave up 6 bases, with 5 bases separating them. Written as DNA, the CDR3 is TGTGCCAGCAGTTTAGCGCAGCATGGCTACACCTTC. It encodes CASSLAQHGYTF.

This chain uses TRBV21-1 with TRBJ1-2; the table assigns TRBD1, which was not confirmed against the DNA. TRBV21-1 is described as a pseudogene. The CDR3 spans 14 residues. The CDR3 bases are TGTGCCAGCGGATCGACAGGGGGATGCTATGGCTACACCTTC. Translating it yields CASGSTGGCYGYTF.

This clonotype has just a few counts. The rearrangement links TRBV5-1 to TRBJ1-6; maybe TRBD1 (6 bases). The CDR3 covers 17 residues. V gave up 4 bases and J gave up 9 bases, with 23 bases separating them. Germline V lookup: CDR1 SGHRS, CDR2 YFSETQ. The CDR3 DNA reads TGCGCCAGCAGCCGGACGAAACAGGGCATCGAGGGTTCACCCCTCCACTTT. This codes for CASSRTKQGIEGSPLHF.

The V call is TRBV20-1, the J call TRBJ2-7; 10 bases match TRBD2. The germline CDR1 and CDR2 sequences are DFQATT and SNEGSKA (reference sequence). The J segment lost 5 bases and the V segment lost 4 bases, leaving 8 bases of the junction unmatched. There are 14 residues in the CDR3. CDR3 in amino acids: CSATHQRGGNEQYF. The CDR3 DNA reads as TGCAGTGCTACCCACCAGCGGGGGGGCAACGAGCAGTACTTC.

The chain recombines TRBV6-5 with TRBJ1-1; D is undetermined. The CDR3 runs to 13 residues. The germline V gene has CDR1 MNHEY and CDR2 SVGAGI. V lost 4 bases, J lost 1 base, and 7 bases lay in between. The CDR3 nucleotides are TGTGCCAGCAGTTCTTGGGGGAACACTGAAGCTTTCTTT. It is translated as CASSSWGNTEAFF.

This clonotype was observed many times. The CDR3, as DNA: TGTGCCAGCAGTTCCCCCGACAGTCAGCAGTACTTC. As protein: CASSSPDSQQYF. The chain employs TRBV12-3 or TRBV12-4 and TRBJ2-7; D perhaps matches TRBD1 (5 bases). V dropped 4 bases and J dropped 8 bases, with 12 bases sitting between them. CDR3 length: 12 residues.

This clonotype was counted a few times. V gene TRBV29-1 combines with J gene TRBJ1-5; D remains ambiguous. CDR3 length: 13 amino acids. V was cut by 2 bases and J by 3 bases, with 8 bases left in between. Per germline, CDR1 SQVTM and CDR2 ANQGSEA. The CDR3 DNA reads as TGCAGCGTTGAACCGGGGATCAATCAGCCCCAGCATTTT. Amino acid sequence: CSVEPGINQPQHF.

This clonotype was observed a handful of times. This rearrangement joins TRBV2 to TRBJ1-5, with 9 bases aligning to TRBD1. CDR1 SNHLY and CDR2 FYNNEI come from the germline V gene. With V trimmed by 6 bases and J by 2 bases, 14 bases remained unmatched. The CDR3 is made up of 18 amino acids. As DNA, the CDR3 is TGTGCCAGCAGGCCCCCCGGGACAGGGTATATCGGCAATCAGCCCCAGCATTTT. The encoded protein is CASRPPGTGYIGNQPQHF.

The rearrangement uses TRBV7-2 and TRBJ2-2; D possibly uses TRBD1 or TRBD2 (7 bases each). With 1 base removed from V and 6 bases from J, the gap between germline ends came to 12 bases. Germline-derived CDR1 and CDR2 are SGHTA and FQGNSA. This CDR3 is built from 15 residues. CDR3: CASSLVPGGAGELFF. The CDR3 nucleotides are TGTGCCAGCAGCTTAGTGCCAGGGGGGGCCGGGGAGCTGTTTTTT. Combining the CDR3 with reference TRBV7-2 and TRBJ2-2 gives the whole variable domain GAGVSQSPSNKVTEKGKDVELRCDPISGHTALYWYRQSLGQGLEFLIYFQGNSAPDKSGLPSDRFSAERTGGSVSTLTIQRTQQEDSAVYLCASSLVPGGAGELFFGEGSRLTVL.

This clonotype was seen many times. The V and J genes are TRBV5-1 and TRBJ2-5; D may be TRBD1 (5 bases). Germline loops: CDR1 SGHRS, CDR2 YFSETQ. V was trimmed by 2 bases and J by 2 bases, leaving 13 bases between them. CDR3 length equals 15 residues. CDR3 nucleotides: TGCGCCAGCAGCTTCCAGGGTATTGAACAAGAGACCCAGTACTTC. Translation gives CASSFQGIEQETQYF.

This clonotype was seen only a few times. The chain recombines TRBV12-3 or TRBV12-4 with TRBJ2-3; 7 bases agree with TRBD2. J lost 1 base, V lost 3 bases, and 7 bases had no gene match. The CDR3 contains 16 residues. The CDR3 sequence: CASSFAAGVGTDTQYF. In DNA form, the CDR3 reads TGTGCCAGCAGTTTTGCGGCGGGGGTTGGCACAGATACGCAGTATTTT.

The chain couples TRBV18 to TRBJ2-1; TRBD2 aligns across 7 bases. Germline lookup yields CDR1 KGHSH and CDR2 LQKENI. After removal of 2 bases from V and 2 bases from J, the junction contained 3 bases not matched to a gene. The CDR3 is 15 amino acids. The CDR3 loop reads CASSPGGGAYNEQFF. CDR3 DNA: TGTGCCAGCTCACCAGGGGGGGGTGCCTACAATGAGCAGTTCTTC.

This clonotype was seen at least ten times. The chain has TRBV12-1 and TRBJ2-3; the D segment call TRBD2 is taken from the table without a DNA check. TRBV12-1 is described as a pseudogene. This CDR3 spans 17 amino acids. The CDR3 nucleotides are TGTGCCAGCAGCACCACGATTAGCGGGTCCCTTGGGGATACGCAGTATTTT. As protein: CASSTTISGSLGDTQYF.

This chain connects TRBV18 to TRBJ2-2; 7 bases align to TRBD1. The germline CDR1 and CDR2 sequences are KGHSH and LQKENI. The CDR3 totals 18 residues. After removal of 2 bases from V and 3 bases from J, the junction contained 12 bases not matched to a gene. The CDR3 region has the DNA TGTGCCAGCTCACCAGAGGCGCGACAGGGCGCCCACACCGGGGAGCTGTTTTTT. Its protein is CASSPEARQGAHTGELFF.

V usage is TRBV6-1 and J usage is TRBJ2-1; the D gene is possibly TRBD2 (6 bases). The CDR3 is 15 amino acids. Trimming stripped 6 bases from V and 3 bases from J, with 15 bases between. Germline values: CDR1 MNHNS, CDR2 SASEGT. The CDR3 is CASRRDLNFYNEQFF. CDR3 coding DNA: TGTGCCAGCAGACGGGACTTGAATTTCTACAATGAGCAGTTCTTC.

This clonotype appeared a few times. This chain joins TRBV4-2 and TRBJ1-1; no firm D call. This CDR3 is built from 12 residues. Trimming removed 5 bases from V and 5 bases from J, with 9 bases in between. Germline lookup yields CDR1 LGHNA and CDR2 YNFKEQ. In DNA, the CDR3 is TGTGCCAGCAGCACACCTGGGACTGAAGCTTTCTTT. It is translated as CASSTPGTEAFF.

With respect to this clonotype: A much larger clone differs by one base, so this may be a read error. The conserved phenylalanine or tryptophan is not found at the CDR3 terminus, so this likely reflects a read error. The chain joins TRBV6-5 to TRBJ2-1; 7 bases are a match to TRBD1. The CDR3 has 13 residues. Germline trimming cut 4 bases from V and 4 bases from J; bases unmatched to any gene: 1. Germline V gene lookup returns CDR1 MNHEY and CDR2 SVGAGI. The CDR3 bases are TGTGCCAGCAGTTCGGGACAGTACAATGAGCAGTTCTCC. Translating it yields CASSSGQYNEQFS.

This chain joins TRBV5-1 and TRBJ1-1; tentatively, D is TRBD1 (5 bases). The CDR3 runs to 17 residues. Trimming shortened V by 2 bases and J by 3 bases, and 20 bases separated the two germline ends. Germline CDR1 is SGHRS and CDR2 is YFSETQ. The CDR3 DNA sequence: TGCGCCAGCAGCTTCCACAGGAGTACCTCTGGCGACACTGAAGCTTTCTTT. This translates into CASSFHRSTSGDTEAFF.

A few counts support this clonotype. J is TRBJ2-3 and V is TRBV30, with a weak D call TRBD2 (5 bases). CDR3 length: 13 residues. V was shortened by 4 bases and J by 0 bases, with 8 bases between the two germline ends. Germline V gene lookup returns CDR1 GTSNPN and CDR2 SVGIG (reference sequence). The CDR3 nucleotides read TGTGCCTGGATGGACTTTAGCACAGATACGCAGTATTTT. Protein: CAWMDFSTDTQYF.

The chain uses TRBV6-1 and TRBJ2-1; D might be TRBD2 (5 bases). Trimming took off 11 bases at V and 0 bases at J, with 14 bases between the two ends. The CDR3 is 14 amino acids. Germline CDR1 and CDR2: MNHNS and SASEGT. CDR3 DNA: TGTGCCGCCTCAGCAACTAGCTCCTACAATGAGCAGTTCTTC. Translation gives CAASATSSYNEQFF.

This clonotype was counted only a few times. The chain uses TRBV20-1 and TRBJ2-5; possibly TRBD2 for D (6 bases). This CDR3 region has 14 residues. Germline CDR1 and CDR2: DFQATT and SNEGSKA (reference sequence). The V gene lost 3 bases and the J gene lost 0 bases, with 11 bases spanning the gap. CDR3 residues: CSARVAAYQETQYF. CDR3 DNA sequence: TGCAGTGCTAGGGTAGCGGCCTACCAAGAGACCCAGTACTTC.

The rearrangement links TRBV5-5 to TRBJ2-1; D gene uncertain. Germline-derived CDR1 and CDR2 are SGHKS and YYEKEE (reference sequence). Trimming stripped 1 base from V and 3 bases from J, with 8 bases between. CDR3 length: 14 residues. In DNA form, the CDR3 reads TGTGCCAGCAGCTTGTTGCCTGGCTACAATGAGCAGTTCTTC. Protein product: CASSLLPGYNEQFF.

The rearrangement uses TRBV20-1 and TRBJ2-3, with D maybe TRBD2 (5 bases). Between the trimmed V and J ends, which lost 3 bases and 1 base, there was a span of 8 bases. CDR3 length: 13 residues. Germline CDR1 and CDR2: DFQATT and SNEGSKA (reference sequence). CDR3 DNA: TGCAGTGCTAGTTGGACTGGCACAGATACGCAGTATTTT. It codes for CSASWTGTDTQYF.

The V and J genes are TRBV12-3 or TRBV12-4 and TRBJ2-7, with D possibly matching TRBD1 (6 bases). The CDR3 has 16 residues. V gave up 4 bases and J gave up 2 bases, with 18 bases separating them. CDR3 protein: CASSYPPRTDTYEQYF. DNA of the CDR3: TGTGCCAGCAGTTACCCCCCAAGGACAGATACCTACGAGCAGTACTTC.

The V gene is TRBV19, the J gene TRBJ1-5; D might be TRBD1 (6 bases). The germline V gene has CDR1 LNHDA and CDR2 SQIVND (reference sequence). The CDR3 has 14 residues. Trimming shortened V by 4 bases and J by 5 bases, and 12 bases separated the two germline ends. The CDR3 loop reads CASSTGASYQPQHF. The CDR3 DNA is TGTGCCAGTAGTACAGGGGCCAGTTATCAGCCCCAGCATTTT. Together with reference TRBV19 and TRBJ1-5, the CDR3 gives the full variable domain: DGGITQSPKYLFRKEGQNVTLSCEQNLNHDAMYWYRQDPGQGLRLIYYSQIVNDFQKGDIAEGYSVSREKKESFPLTVTSAQKNPTAFYLCASSTGASYQPQHFGDGTRLSIL.

The V gene is TRBV6-1, the J gene TRBJ1-1, with D uncertain. V gave up 5 bases and J gave up 1 base, with 11 bases separating them. The CDR3 sequence is 14 residues long. Germline CDR1 is MNHNS and CDR2 is SASEGT. The CDR3 DNA follows: TGTGCCAGCAGTCCCCGCGGGAAGAACACTGAAGCTTTCTTT. Translating gives CASSPRGKNTEAFF.

This clonotype was detected a few times. At one of its ends the junction is not consistent with the germline gene, which may arise from a read error. V gene TRBV5-5 combines with J gene TRBJ1-5; 9 bases fit TRBD1. Per the germline V gene, CDR1 is SGHKS and CDR2 is YYEKEE (reference sequence). The CDR3 is made up of 16 amino acids. The CDR3, as DNA: TGTGCCAGCAGATTGGGGACAGGGCTGAGCAATCAGCCCCAGCATTTT. This sequence encodes CASRLGTGLSNQPQHF.

In this sample, this clonotype turned up a few times. V is TRBV2 and J is TRBJ2-7, with D tentatively TRBD1 (5 bases). CDR3 length: 14 amino acids. Per the germline V gene, CDR1 is SNHLY and CDR2 is FYNNEI. Trimming took 4 bases from V and 4 from J, leaving 14 bases between them. CDR3 bases: TGTGCCAGCAGTGCGAGACAGCGAGAGTACGAGCAGTACGTC. It is translated as CASSARQREYEQYV.

The V and J genes are TRBV5-1 and TRBJ1-1, with a weak D call TRBD1 (6 bases). The V end lost 0 bases, the J end lost 2 bases, and 14 bases lay between the germline ends. Germline V gene data show CDR1 as SGHRS and CDR2 as YFSETQ. This CDR3 region has 16 residues. CDR3 nucleotide sequence: TGCGCCAGCAGCTTGGTGTCCGGCAGGGGTAACACTGAAGCTTTCTTT. It translates to CASSLVSGRGNTEAFF.